The source of this TCR beta chain is a study of T-cell reconstitution after alpha-beta-depleted transplantation in children. Unique molecular identifiers featured in how the TCRbeta library was prepared. TCRdb used MiXCR to reprocess the PCR reads, holding one entry per CDR3 protein. This table holds about 300,000 distinct CDR3 sequences, approximately 7.3% found once. This clonotype has just a few counts. Its matching antigen is unknown. Study observations and caveats: After transplant, at about two months, alpha-beta T cells were reportedly derived from several hundred expanded graft clones. Surviving thymic progenitors and recipient T cells were the source of high TCRbeta diversity at day 60 in some patients. At one year after transplant, newly produced T cells mostly accounted for T-cell counts and diversity.

Germline CDR1 and CDR2: MNHEY and SMNVEV (reference sequence). CDR3 length: 20 residues. Germline trimming cut 5 bases from V and 0 bases from J; bases unmatched to any gene: 13. Sequencing was performed on peripheral blood, taken 360 days after TCRalphabeta/CD19-depleted stem cell transplant. The source of this sequence is a female patient aged 2-15 years who had a stem cell transplant for Fanconi anemia, so the T cells may come from the graft donor. V usage is TRBV27 and J usage is TRBJ2-1; 13 nucleotides line up with TRBD2. The CDR3 coding sequence is TGTGCCAGCAGTCCCACCAGACTAGCGGGGGGCCAAAGCTCCTACAATGAGCAGTTCTTC. Protein: CASSPTRLAGGQSSYNEQFF.